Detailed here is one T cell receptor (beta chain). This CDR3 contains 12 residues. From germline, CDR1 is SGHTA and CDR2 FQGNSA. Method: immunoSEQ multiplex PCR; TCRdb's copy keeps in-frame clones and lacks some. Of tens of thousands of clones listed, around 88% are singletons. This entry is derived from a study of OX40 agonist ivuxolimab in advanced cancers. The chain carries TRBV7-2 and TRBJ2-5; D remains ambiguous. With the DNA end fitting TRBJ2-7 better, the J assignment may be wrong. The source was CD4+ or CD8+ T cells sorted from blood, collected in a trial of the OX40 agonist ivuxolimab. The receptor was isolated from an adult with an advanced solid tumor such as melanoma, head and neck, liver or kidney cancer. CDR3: CASSATRYEQYF. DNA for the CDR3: TGTGCCAGCAGCGCAACACGCTACGAGCAGTACTTC.